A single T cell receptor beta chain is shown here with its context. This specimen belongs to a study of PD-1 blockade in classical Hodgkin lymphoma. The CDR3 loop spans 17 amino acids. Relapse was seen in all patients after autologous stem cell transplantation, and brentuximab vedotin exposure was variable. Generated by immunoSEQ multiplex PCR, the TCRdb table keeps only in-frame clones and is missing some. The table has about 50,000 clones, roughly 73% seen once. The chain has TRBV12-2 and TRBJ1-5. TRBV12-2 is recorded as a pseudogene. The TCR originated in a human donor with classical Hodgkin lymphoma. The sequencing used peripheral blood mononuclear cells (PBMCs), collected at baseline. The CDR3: CASRLGPRDPHHQPQHF. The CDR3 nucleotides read TGTGCAAGTCGCTTAGGGCCCCGGGACCCACATCATCAGCCCCAGCATTTT.